One and the same sample provided the 29 T cell receptor beta chains below, sequenced in a study of human T cells and chemical hapten exposure. Before extraction, the whole blood was not fractionated, and total RNA was taken from it. Unique molecular identifiers were affixed to discrete cDNA molecules within the library. TCRdb recomputed calls from the reads with MiXCR, one row per CDR3 protein. The data show around 120,000 distinct CDR3 sequences, approximately 9% seen once. The specimen was whole blood. The receptors were gathered from a human donor in good health. Some clones in this sample may be carry-over from other donors' samples.

This clonotype was seen only a few times. CDR3 loop: CASSLDSSMEAFF. DNA for the CDR3: TGCGCCAGCAGCTTGGACAGTTCGATGGAAGCTTTCTTT. The rearrangement uses TRBV5-1 and TRBJ1-1; D is undetermined. CDR1 is SGHRS, CDR2 YFSETQ, per germline. CDR3 size: 13 residues. V was pared by 0 bases and J by 8 bases, with 11 bases between.

This clonotype was seen many times. The rearrangement links TRBV30 to TRBJ2-1; TRBD2 agrees at 11 bases. Germline V gives CDR1 GTSNPN, CDR2 SVGIG (reference sequence). The trim removed 4 bases at V and 10 bases at J, leaving 6 bases unmatched. This CDR3 contains 13 residues. CDR3 sequence (DNA): TGTGCCTGGACTAGCGGGAGGTCCGGCGAGCAGTTCTTC. Its protein is CAWTSGRSGEQFF.

This clonotype was counted between two and nine times. The chain combines TRBV5-4 with TRBJ2-5, with 7 bases aligning to TRBD1. Trimming cost V 5 bases and J 2 bases; bases outside gene matches: 9. This CDR3 contains 15 residues. CDR1 is SGHNT, CDR2 YYREEE, per germline (reference sequence). CDR3 bases: TGTGCCAGCAGTTTCCCCGGGACAGTTCAAGAGACCCAGTACTTC. Amino acids: CASSFPGTVQETQYF.

This clonotype appeared once. V usage is TRBV7-2 and J usage is TRBJ1-1; no reliable D call. The V gene's germline CDR1 is SGHTA and CDR2 FQGNSA. The CDR3 loop spans 12 amino acids. With 6 bases removed from V and 4 bases from J, the gap between germline ends came to 9 bases. This chain's CDR3 is CASRPMGTEAFF. CDR3 coding DNA: TGTGCCAGCAGACCAATGGGCACTGAAGCTTTCTTT.

The chain joins TRBV18 to TRBJ2-5; D not certain. V lost 1 base, J lost 5 bases, and 8 bases lay in between. This CDR3 spans 13 amino acids. Germline V gene sequence: CDR1 KGHSH, CDR2 LQKENI. CDR3 loop: CASSPQDRETQYF. CDR3 bases: TGTGCCAGCTCACCACAGGACCGGGAGACCCAGTACTTC.

This clonotype appeared a few times. The chain uses TRBV7-2 and TRBJ2-1; D is perhaps TRBD1 or TRBD2 (7 bases each). CDR3 length: 16 residues. Deletions cut 5 bases from V and 2 bases from J, with 16 bases between. CDR1 is SGHTA and CDR2 is FQGNSA in the germline V gene. CDR3 residues: CASSQGGGSTYNEQFF. Here the CDR3 DNA reads TGTGCCAGCAGCCAGGGGGGGGGTAGCACCTACAATGAGCAGTTCTTC.

This rearrangement joins TRBV28 to TRBJ2-5; TRBD1 matches at 9 bases. V dropped 7 bases and J dropped 5; count of bases not matched to a gene: 11. CDR3 length: 15 residues. Germline V gene data show CDR1 as MDHEN and CDR2 as SYDVKM. CDR3 DNA sequence: TGTGCCAGCAACATCCCTACAGGGGGCAAGGAGACCCAGTACTTC. Translating gives CASNIPTGGKETQYF.

The chain combines TRBV9 with TRBJ2-1, with TRBD2 matching 7 bases. From germline, CDR1 is SGDLS and CDR2 YYNGEE. Trimming at V came to 4 bases and at J to 9 bases, leaving 16 bases not matched to a gene. The length of the CDR3 is 16 residues. CDR3 DNA: TGTGCCAGCAGCCCTGGACTAGTCGCCTCTGAAGGTGAGCAGTTCTTC. It specifies CASSPGLVASEGEQFF.

This clonotype came up many times. This rearrangement joins TRBV15 to TRBJ2-5, with D possibly matching TRBD1 (6 bases). The CDR3 has 16 amino acids. V was shortened by 1 base and J by 5 bases, with 17 bases between the two germline ends. CDR1 is LNHNV and CDR2 is YYDKDF in the germline V gene (reference sequence). Here the CDR3 reads CATSRAFRGGEETQYF. DNA of the CDR3: TGTGCCACCAGCAGAGCCTTCAGGGGTGGCGAGGAGACCCAGTACTTC.

This clonotype was counted at least ten times. J is TRBJ1-1 and V is TRBV10-2, with D unclear. There are 12 residues in the CDR3. Trimming removed 8 bases from V and 0 bases from J, with 7 bases in between. Per the germline V gene, CDR1 is WSHSY and CDR2 is SAAADI. The CDR3 coding sequence is TGCGCCAGCCGAACAGTGAACACTGAAGCTTTCTTT. Its translation is CASRTVNTEAFF.

The V call is TRBV7-2, the J call TRBJ2-2; 9 bases match TRBD2. CDR3 length: 15 residues. The V gene's germline CDR1 is SGHTA and CDR2 FQGNSA. After removal of 1 base from V and 7 bases from J, the junction contained 4 bases not matched to a gene. Here the CDR3 reads CASSLGGRAGGELFF. The CDR3 DNA reads as TGTGCCAGCAGCTTAGGCGGGAGGGCTGGCGGGGAGCTGTTTTTT.

There are many counts of this clonotype. CDR3 nucleotide sequence: TGTGCCAGCTCAAGGGGCAGGGCACTCCAAGAGACCCAGTACTTC. Amino acids: CASSRGRALQETQYF. J is TRBJ2-5 and V is TRBV6-5, with TRBD1 as a possible D gene (5 bases). This CDR3 is built from 15 residues. Trimming shortened V by 8 bases and J by 1 base, and 17 bases separated the two germline ends. CDR1 and CDR2 from the germline V gene are MNHEY and SVGAGI.

In its sample, this clonotype was seen a few times. The chain has TRBV7-9 and TRBJ2-5; D call uncertain. The CDR3 has 14 residues. V was trimmed by 5 bases and J by 0 bases, leaving 10 bases between them. Germline CDR1 SEHNR, CDR2 FQNEAQ (reference sequence). CDR3 loop: CASSPQVYQETQYF. CDR3 DNA: TGTGCCAGCAGCCCCCAAGTGTACCAAGAGACCCAGTACTTC.

This clonotype was seen at least ten times. V and J are TRBV29-1 and TRBJ1-5, with TRBD1 as a possible D gene (5 bases). CDR1 and CDR2 from the germline V gene are SQVTM and ANQGSEA. Trimming took off 6 bases at V and 9 bases at J, with 18 bases between the two ends. This CDR3 is 13 amino acids long. The CDR3 loop is CSVEDKPLGPQHF. Written as DNA, the CDR3 is TGCAGCGTAGAGGACAAGCCCCTGGGGCCCCAGCATTTT.

This clonotype was seen a handful of times. The CDR3 coding sequence is TGCAGTGCTAGAGTACAGGGGGCTAATCAGCCCCAGCATTTT. It codes for CSARVQGANQPQHF. The V gene is TRBV20-1, the J gene TRBJ1-5; 9 nucleotides agree with TRBD1. Germline assignment: CDR1 DFQATT and CDR2 SNEGSKA (reference sequence). This CDR3 is built from 14 residues. V lost 1 base and J lost 4; bases outside the gene matches: 2.

The chain links TRBV5-1 to TRBJ1-2, with 7 nucleotides matching TRBD1. This CDR3 contains 12 residues. Germline V gives CDR1 SGHRS, CDR2 YFSETQ. The junction had 4 bases not matched to a gene; V was cut back by 4 bases and J by 7 bases. DNA of the CDR3: TGCGCCAGCAGCCCGGGACAGAGTGGCTACACCTTC. Amino acids: CASSPGQSGYTF.

This clonotype came up many times. The chain combines TRBV20-1 with TRBJ1-2, with 9 bases matching TRBD1. Germline CDR1 reads DFQATT; CDR2 reads SNEGSKA (reference sequence). Losses at the gene ends were 0 bases for V and 2 bases for J; bases not matched to a gene: 19. This CDR3 has 20 amino acids. CDR3 in DNA: TGCAGTGCTAGAGATCGAACAGGGGGCCTTCCGACTGCCCTAAACTATGGCTACACCTTC. Its protein is CSARDRTGGLPTALNYGYTF.

This chain joins TRBV10-3 and TRBJ2-1; TRBD2 matches 11 bases. CDR1 and CDR2 (germline): ENHRY, SYGVKD. The CDR3 consists of 15 residues. V trimming: 7 bases; J trimming: 6 bases; junction bases outside the gene matches: 8. CDR3: CAITPTSGESNEQFF. Written as DNA, the CDR3 is TGTGCCATCACCCCGACTAGCGGGGAGAGCAATGAGCAGTTCTTC.

This chain links TRBV6-2 or TRBV6-3 with TRBJ1-2, with TRBD1 identical over 10 bases. Looked up from germline, CDR1 is MNHEY and CDR2 is SVGEGT. The CDR3 has 15 amino acids. The V segment lost 4 bases and the J segment 4 bases; nucleotides outside the gene matches: 6. CDR3 amino acids: CASSFPDRGGYGYTF. The CDR3 nucleotides read TGTGCCAGCAGTTTCCCGGACAGGGGGGGCTATGGCTACACCTTC.

This clonotype turned up a few times. The genes are TRBV3-1 and TRBJ2-6; D may be TRBD1 (5 bases). Trimming shortened V by 3 bases and J by 4 bases, and 10 bases separated the two germline ends. Germline values: CDR1 LGHDT, CDR2 YNNKEL (reference sequence). The CDR3 length is 15 residues. The CDR3 here is CASSHRVRGANVLTF. CDR3 nucleotide sequence: TGTGCCAGCAGCCACAGGGTGCGCGGGGCCAACGTCCTGACTTTC.

At least ten counts were recorded for this clonotype. The rearrangement uses TRBV7-9 and TRBJ1-2; D is perhaps TRBD1 (5 bases). Germline V gene sequence: CDR1 SEHNR, CDR2 FQNEAQ (reference sequence). The V end was cut by 0 bases, the J end by 6 bases, with 8 bases between. This CDR3 spans 13 amino acids. The CDR3 reads CASSLAGENGYTF. The CDR3 DNA reads TGTGCCAGCAGCTTAGCAGGGGAAAATGGCTACACCTTC.

This clonotype appeared a single time. A much larger clonotype is one base distant, so this may be a read error. The chain uses TRBV7-2 and TRBJ1-1; TRBD1 might be the D (6 bases). Looked up from germline, CDR1 is SGHTA and CDR2 is FQGNSA. Trimming stripped 3 bases from V and 4 bases from J, with 15 bases between. The CDR3 has 15 residues. The DNA of the CDR3 is TGTGCCAGCAGCTTTGACAGGAGGTATGGCACTGAAGCTTTCTTT. Protein: CASSFDRRYGTEAFF.

The sample holds many counts of this clonotype. The chain combines TRBV4-2 with TRBJ1-1, with TRBD1 matching 10 bases. V trimming: 0 bases; J trimming: 11 bases; junction bases outside the gene matches: 9. Germline CDR1 LGHNA, CDR2 YNFKEQ. CDR3 size: 15 residues. The CDR3 coding sequence is TGTGCCAGCAGCCAAGATGAGGGACAGGGGTATAGCGCTTTCTTT. Its protein product is CASSQDEGQGYSAFF.

V gene TRBV12-3 or TRBV12-4 combines with J gene TRBJ2-1; no firm D call. The CDR3 runs 10 residues. V was clipped by 2 bases and J by 9 bases, with 2 bases between them. The CDR3 region is CASSLSEQFF. The DNA for the CDR3 is TGTGCCAGCAGTTTAAGTGAGCAGTTCTTC.

This clonotype appeared many times. The chain links TRBV12-3 or TRBV12-4 to TRBJ2-1; the match to TRBD2 covers 9 bases. This CDR3 contains 13 residues. Losses at the gene ends were 6 bases for V and 5 bases for J; bases not matched to a gene: 2. DNA for the CDR3: TGTGCCAGCAGCCTAGCGGGGAACAATGAGCAGTTCTTC. This codes for CASSLAGNNEQFF.

This clonotype was counted once. The J gene is TRBJ1-6, the V gene TRBV5-1, with TRBD1 as a possible D gene (5 bases). The CDR3 length is 17 residues. CDR1 SGHRS and CDR2 YFSETQ come from the germline V gene. The germline V and J ends were trimmed by 1 base and 0 bases, with 11 bases remaining between them. The DNA for the CDR3 is TGCGCCAGCAGCTTGCTAGAGGGGAGCTCCTATAATTCACCCCTCCACTTT. Translation gives CASSLLEGSSYNSPLHF. Combining the CDR3 with reference TRBV5-1 and TRBJ1-6 gives the whole variable domain KAGVTQTPRYLIKTRGQQVTLSCSPISGHRSVSWYQQTPGQGLQFLFEYFSETQRNKGNFPGRFSGRQFSNSRSEMNVSTLELGDSALYLCASSLLEGSSYNSPLHFGNGTRLTVT.

This clonotype was observed at least ten times. V gene TRBV20-1 combines with J gene TRBJ1-2; D possibly corresponds to TRBD1 (6 bases). The CDR3 runs to 13 residues. Germline CDR1 and CDR2: DFQATT and SNEGSKA (reference sequence). V lost 1 base to trimming and J lost 8 bases, with 14 bases between them. The CDR3 region has the DNA TGCAGTGCTAGAGGGCAGGGGTACGACGGCTACACCTTC. Its translation: CSARGQGYDGYTF.

This clonotype was counted many times. V is TRBV5-1 and J is TRBJ2-1, with 7 bases identical to TRBD2. The trim removed 3 bases at V and 0 bases at J, leaving 6 bases unmatched. CDR1 SGHRS and CDR2 YFSETQ come from the germline V gene. There are 16 residues in the CDR3. The CDR3 is CASSSTGGSSYNEQFF. The CDR3 nucleotides read TGCGCCAGCAGCTCTACGGGGGGTAGCTCCTACAATGAGCAGTTCTTC.

This chain links TRBV10-3 with TRBJ2-3; D call uncertain. Trimming removed 4 bases from V and 4 bases from J, with 15 bases in between. This CDR3 has 15 residues. Germline V gene lookup returns CDR1 ENHRY and CDR2 SYGVKD. CDR3 sequence reads: CAISGGLENSDTQYF. For the CDR3, the DNA is TGTGCCATCAGTGGGGGTCTAGAGAATTCAGATACGCAGTATTTT.